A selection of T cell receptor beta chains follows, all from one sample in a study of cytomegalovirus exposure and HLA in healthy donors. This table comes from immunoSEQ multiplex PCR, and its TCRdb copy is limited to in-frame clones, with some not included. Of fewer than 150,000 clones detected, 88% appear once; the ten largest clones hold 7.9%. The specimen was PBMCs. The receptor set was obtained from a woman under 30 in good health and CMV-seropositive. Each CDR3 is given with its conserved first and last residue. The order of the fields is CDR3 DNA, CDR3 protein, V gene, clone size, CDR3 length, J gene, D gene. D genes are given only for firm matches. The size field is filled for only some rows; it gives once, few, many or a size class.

cdr3_nt: TGTGCCAGCAGTGACACGGACAGGGGCAACTATGGCTACACCTTC; cdr3_aa: CASSDTDRGNYGYTF; v_call: TRBV6-4; clone_size: NA; cdr3_length: 15; j_call: TRBJ1-2; d_call: TRBD1
cdr3_nt: TGTGCCAGCAGCCGCGCCAGCGGGGGGGTCTACGAGCAGTACTTC; cdr3_aa: CASSRASGGVYEQYF; v_call: TRBV11-2; clone_size: NA; cdr3_length: 15; j_call: TRBJ2-7; d_call: TRBD2
cdr3_nt: TGCAGCGTTGAAAGTCAGAACTATGGCTACACCTTC; cdr3_aa: CSVESQNYGYTF; v_call: TRBV29-1; clone_size: NA; cdr3_length: 12; j_call: TRBJ1-2; d_call: NA
cdr3_nt: TGTGCCAGCAGCCCCCGACAGGGGGGCACCGGGGAGCTGTTTTTT; cdr3_aa: CASSPRQGGTGELFF; v_call: TRBV9; clone_size: NA; cdr3_length: 15; j_call: TRBJ2-2; d_call: TRBD1
cdr3_nt: TGTGCCATCAGTACTAGCGGGGGAAATGAGCAGTTCTTC; cdr3_aa: CAISTSGGNEQFF; v_call: TRBV10-3; clone_size: NA; cdr3_length: 13; j_call: TRBJ2-1; d_call: TRBD2
cdr3_nt: TGCAGTGCTAGTGGGCGCGAGCAGTACTTC; cdr3_aa: CSASGREQYF; v_call: TRBV20-1; clone_size: NA; cdr3_length: 10; j_call: TRBJ2-7; d_call: NA
cdr3_nt: TGTGCCAGCAGTGGGGGACTAGCGGGGGGAACAGATACGCAGTATTTT; cdr3_aa: CASSGGLAGGTDTQYF; v_call: TRBV2; clone_size: few; cdr3_length: 16; j_call: TRBJ2-3; d_call: TRBD2
cdr3_nt: TGTGCCAGCAGCGACCGGGACAGAGGTGGCTACACCTTC; cdr3_aa: CASSDRDRGGYTF; v_call: TRBV21-1; clone_size: NA; cdr3_length: 13; j_call: TRBJ1-2; d_call: NA
cdr3_nt: TGTGCCAGCACCAAAGAAGGGGGGGCCCAGTACTTC; cdr3_aa: CASTKEGGAQYF; v_call: TRBV6-1; clone_size: NA; cdr3_length: 12; j_call: TRBJ2-5; d_call: NA
cdr3_nt: TGTGCCAGCAGCTTATATAGCGGTCCCGGCCCAGATACGCAGTATTTT; cdr3_aa: CASSLYSGPGPDTQYF; v_call: TRBV5-4; clone_size: NA; cdr3_length: 16; j_call: TRBJ2-3; d_call: NA
cdr3_nt: TGTGCCAGCAGCCAGTGGCGGGGCCTGGGTGCTGGGGCCAACGTCCTGACTTTC; cdr3_aa: CASSQWRGLGAGANVLTF; v_call: TRBV14; clone_size: NA; cdr3_length: 18; j_call: TRBJ2-6; d_call: NA
cdr3_nt: TGTGCCAGCAGTGCCGTGGCGACAGGTGGCCCCCTAGCTGAAGCTTTCTTT; cdr3_aa: CASSAVATGGPLAEAFF; v_call: TRBV2; clone_size: few; cdr3_length: 17; j_call: TRBJ1-1; d_call: NA
cdr3_nt: TGTGCCAGCAGCTTTCAGACAGGCTCGGACGCGCATGGCTACACCTTC; cdr3_aa: CASSFQTGSDAHGYTF; v_call: TRBV7-9; clone_size: NA; cdr3_length: 16; j_call: TRBJ1-2; d_call: NA
cdr3_nt: TGCGCCAGCAGCTTGGCAAACCAGCGGTTCTCCTACGAGCAGTACTTC; cdr3_aa: CASSLANQRFSYEQYF; v_call: TRBV5-1; clone_size: NA; cdr3_length: 16; j_call: TRBJ2-7; d_call: NA
cdr3_nt: TGTGCCAGCAGCCGGGTGGGACTAGCGGTATACGAGCAGTACTTC; cdr3_aa: CASSRVGLAVYEQYF; v_call: TRBV14; clone_size: NA; cdr3_length: 15; j_call: TRBJ2-7; d_call: TRBD2
cdr3_nt: TGTGCCAGCAGCTTAATCCCAGGGATACCTTCCTTC; cdr3_aa: CASSLIPGIPSF; v_call: TRBV11-2; clone_size: NA; cdr3_length: 12; j_call: TRBJ1-2; d_call: NA
cdr3_nt: TGCGCCAGCAGTGAGCTAGCGGGAATAAGTGAGCAGTTCTTC; cdr3_aa: CASSELAGISEQFF; v_call: TRBV10-1; clone_size: NA; cdr3_length: 14; j_call: TRBJ2-1; d_call: TRBD2
cdr3_nt: TGTGCCAGCAGCCTTGCCTCGGGACAGGTTCATTTT; cdr3_aa: CASSLASGQVHF; v_call: TRBV7-8; clone_size: NA; cdr3_length: 12; j_call: TRBJ1-4; d_call: TRBD1
cdr3_nt: TGTGCCAGCAGTGACAGGGCAGAGACCCAGTACTTC; cdr3_aa: CASSDRAETQYF; v_call: TRBV2; clone_size: NA; cdr3_length: 12; j_call: TRBJ2-5; d_call: NA
cdr3_nt: TGTGCCAGCAGCGTGTTAGGGGGGGTCCCTTCCTATGGCTACACCTTC; cdr3_aa: CASSVLGGVPSYGYTF; v_call: TRBV9; clone_size: NA; cdr3_length: 16; j_call: TRBJ1-2; d_call: NA
cdr3_nt: TGTGCCAGCTCACCTAGCTCTGGAAACACCATATATTTT; cdr3_aa: CASSPSSGNTIYF; v_call: TRBV18; clone_size: NA; cdr3_length: 13; j_call: TRBJ1-3; d_call: NA
cdr3_nt: TGTGCCAGCAGCTTAGCGGCCACGGGCTACACCTTC; cdr3_aa: CASSLAATGYTF; v_call: TRBV7-2; clone_size: once; cdr3_length: 12; j_call: TRBJ1-2; d_call: NA
cdr3_nt: TGTGCCAGCAGCTTAGAAGTGGGGGGAAGCAACGAGCAGTACTTC; cdr3_aa: CASSLEVGGSNEQYF; v_call: TRBV11-3; clone_size: NA; cdr3_length: 15; j_call: TRBJ2-7; d_call: NA
cdr3_nt: TGTGCCAGCAGTTTAGGACTAGCGGGAGGGCCTCGGTTCTTC; cdr3_aa: CASSLGLAGGPRFF; v_call: TRBV6-5; clone_size: NA; cdr3_length: 14; j_call: TRBJ2-1; d_call: TRBD2
cdr3_nt: TGTGCCAGCAGATCCGGGACAGGGCTTAATTCACCCCTCCACTTT; cdr3_aa: CASRSGTGLNSPLHF; v_call: TRBV28; clone_size: NA; cdr3_length: 15; j_call: TRBJ1-6; d_call: TRBD1
cdr3_nt: TGTGCCAGCAGGGGCACCGGGGTCGGGGAGCTGTTTTTT; cdr3_aa: CASRGTGVGELFF; v_call: TRBV2; clone_size: NA; cdr3_length: 13; j_call: TRBJ2-2; d_call: NA
cdr3_nt: TGTGCCAGCAGCAAAGACCGGACTAGCGGGAGCGCCGAGCAGTACTTC; cdr3_aa: CASSKDRTSGSAEQYF; v_call: TRBV21-1; clone_size: NA; cdr3_length: 16; j_call: TRBJ2-7; d_call: NA
cdr3_nt: TGCGCCAGCAGCACGGGAGTGCTTAACACCGGGGAGCTGTTTTTT; cdr3_aa: CASSTGVLNTGELFF; v_call: TRBV5-1; clone_size: NA; cdr3_length: 15; j_call: TRBJ2-2; d_call: NA
cdr3_nt: TGTGCCAGCAGTGAACGTTTTGCAGTTGGTTCTGGGGCCAACGTCCTGACTTTC; cdr3_aa: CASSERFAVGSGANVLTF; v_call: TRBV25-1; clone_size: NA; cdr3_length: 18; j_call: TRBJ2-6; d_call: NA
cdr3_nt: TGTGCCAGCCACAGGGATCGTGATGAAAAACTGTTTTTT; cdr3_aa: CASHRDRDEKLFF; v_call: TRBV2; clone_size: NA; cdr3_length: 13; j_call: TRBJ1-4; d_call: NA
cdr3_nt: TGTGCCAGCAAGTTTAGGGGGCGACTGGCCTATGGCTACACCTTC; cdr3_aa: CASKFRGRLAYGYTF; v_call: TRBV27; clone_size: NA; cdr3_length: 15; j_call: TRBJ1-2; d_call: TRBD1
cdr3_nt: TGTGCCAGCAGCTTTGGCAGGGGGCGTGACGAGCAGTACTTC; cdr3_aa: CASSFGRGRDEQYF; v_call: TRBV5-4; clone_size: NA; cdr3_length: 14; j_call: TRBJ2-7; d_call: TRBD1
cdr3_nt: TGTGCCAGCAGCTTGCGGGGCAATCAGCCCCAGCATTTT; cdr3_aa: CASSLRGNQPQHF; v_call: TRBV5-8; clone_size: NA; cdr3_length: 13; j_call: TRBJ1-5; d_call: NA
cdr3_nt: TGTGCCACCAGCGAGAAAGGACGGGAGGTGGGAAAAGCGGTGTTTTTT; cdr3_aa: CATSEKGREVGKAVFF; v_call: TRBV15; clone_size: NA; cdr3_length: 16; j_call: TRBJ1-4; d_call: NA
cdr3_nt: TGTGCCAGTAACCGAAGGGAGGACACTGAAGCTTTCTTT; cdr3_aa: CASNRREDTEAFF; v_call: TRBV19; clone_size: NA; cdr3_length: 13; j_call: TRBJ1-1; d_call: NA
cdr3_nt: TGTGCCAGCAGCCATGAGAGCGGGAGCCTTTCGGGGGAGCAGTTCTTC; cdr3_aa: CASSHESGSLSGEQFF; v_call: TRBV4-2; clone_size: NA; cdr3_length: 16; j_call: TRBJ2-1; d_call: TRBD2